This entry concerns a single T cell receptor (beta chain). This record comes from a study of T cells in Graves' hyperthyroidism and ophthalmopathy. From RNA transcripts, TCR beta CDR3 regions were amplified. TCR CDR3 underwent first-round RT-PCR with the HTBI primer set. TCRdb redid the calling of the multiplex PCR reads with MiXCR, one entry per CDR3 protein. The sample shows 700,000 or so distinct CDR3 sequences, over 15% of them seen only once. Among the patients, aged 18 to 65, hyperthyroidism was newly diagnosed and had lasted under 2 months. Trimming shortened V by 5 bases and J by 0 bases, and 23 bases separated the two germline ends. The CDR3 length is 20 residues. The germline V gene has CDR1 MNHNS and CDR2 SASEGT.

Sequenced: blood. The genes are TRBV6-1 and TRBJ2-6, with a weak D call TRBD2 (5 bases). This TCR was sampled from a man between 18 and 35 years old with Graves' hyperthyroidism. The CDR3 is CASSPLGGGGGFSGANVLTF. Written as DNA, the CDR3 is TGTGCCAGCAGTCCCCTAGGAGGTGGCGGCGGATTCTCTGGGGCCAACGTCCTGACTTTC.